The following is a TCR beta chain sequence with its context. Antigen: not known. This CDR3 contains 18 residues. The junction had 16 bases not matched to a gene; V was cut back by 0 bases and J by 7 bases. Germline lookup yields CDR1 SGHVS and CDR2 FQNEAQ. This sample was included in a study of cytomegalovirus exposure and HLA in healthy donors. The PCR had 60 Vbeta and 13 Jbeta primers. TCRdb keeps only in-frame clones here, not all; method: immunoSEQ multiplex PCR. The sample consists of tens of thousands of clones, approximately 71% of them appearing once. Study-level points and caveats: Cytomegalovirus association was assigned to under 200 TCR beta chains.

The sequenced material came from PBMCs. The TCR originated in a man aged 40-50 years in good health and CMV-seronegative. The chain employs TRBV7-8 and TRBJ2-5; 8 nucleotides match TRBD2. This CDR3 is CASSLASSGPPPRGTQYF. CDR3 nucleotide sequence: TGTGCCAGCAGCTTAGCGTCTAGCGGGCCTCCCCCACGCGGGACCCAGTACTTC.